The present TCR beta chain was sequenced within a study of T cells in women clearing cervical HPV infection. Turning to the study itself: For cases, blood was sampled a median about 140 days after lesion detection, interquartile range roughly 80 to 200 days.

Whole-study results and caveats: Unknown T-cell numbers per sample may underlie the richness differences.

Germline CDR1 reads KGHSH; CDR2 reads LQKENI. The ends were cut back, 3 bases at V and 1 base at J, with 8 bases in the middle. This CDR3 comprises 14 residues. All donors had a single incident cervical HPV16 infection, not prevalent. On this clone: As yet, its antigen is unknown. The CDR3 is cut off 3 residues early in the read; its end comes from the germline J gene.

TCR beta CDR3 amplified by multiplex PCR from roughly 1,100 ng genomic DNA. The protocol was immunoSEQ multiplex PCR, while the TCRdb copy is restricted to in-frame clones and leaves out a portion. The sample holds 30,000 or so clones. The sequence came from a woman aged 18 to 69 with a cervical HPV16 infection that either progressed to CIN3+ or cleared (not recorded which). Sequenced: blood buffy coat. V usage is TRBV18 and J usage is TRBJ2-3; D ambiguous. CDR3 sequence reads: CASSPFRRTDTQYF. The CDR3 DNA, read in part, is TGTGCCAGCTCACCGTTCAGGCGCACAGATACG.